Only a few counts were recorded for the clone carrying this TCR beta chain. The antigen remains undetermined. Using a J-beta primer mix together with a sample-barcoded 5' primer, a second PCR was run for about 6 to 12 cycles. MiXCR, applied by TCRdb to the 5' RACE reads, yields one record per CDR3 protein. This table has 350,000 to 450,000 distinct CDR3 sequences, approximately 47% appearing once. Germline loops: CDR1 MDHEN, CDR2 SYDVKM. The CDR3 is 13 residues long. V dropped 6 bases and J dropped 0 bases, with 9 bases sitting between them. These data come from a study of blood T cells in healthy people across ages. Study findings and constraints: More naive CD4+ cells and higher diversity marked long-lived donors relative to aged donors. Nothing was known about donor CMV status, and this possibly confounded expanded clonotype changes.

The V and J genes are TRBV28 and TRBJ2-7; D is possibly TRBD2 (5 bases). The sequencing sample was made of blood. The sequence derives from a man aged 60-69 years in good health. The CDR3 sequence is CASRLGSSYEQYF. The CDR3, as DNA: TGTGCCAGCAGACTAGGGAGCTCCTACGAGCAGTACTTC.